The sequence of this TCR beta chain was determined in a study of blood T cell repertoires in COVID-19 (dated by TCRdb to the early 2020s). Describing the broader study: Samples covering the acute and convalescent phases of COVID-19 were provided by collaborators in the United States, Italy and Spain. The material from the prospective study consisted of cDNA or gDNA derived from T cells, B-cell-depleted T cells, or PBMCs. The dataset comprised deeply sampled blood TCRbeta repertoires from subjects exposed to, actively infected with, or recovered from COVID-19. The repertoires were released in a freely available public database intended as a resource for research on the immune response to SARS-CoV-2. Samples came from the ongoing ImmuneRACE study (first 160 participants) plus 1,254 subjects from 6 global collaborators. Nearly every sample came with metadata listing a de-identified subject ID, COVID-19 status, age in years and sex. Where available, HLA class I and class II types were obtained from metadata supplied by the sample provider rather than from assay-based typing.

On the study overall, not on this receptor specifically: Clinical and demographic metadata were provided uncurated, with the amount varying by source and participant.

TCRbeta CDR3 regions were amplified from genomic DNA using the immunoSEQ Assay, a bias-controlled multiplex PCR. The study's own analysis went as follows. Within the assay, amplification of reference gene primers was used to estimate how many nucleated cells each sample contained. To quantify the absolute abundance of each unique TCRbeta CDR3 rearrangement, sequence reads were collapsed and filtered. For each sample, productive Simpson clonality was calculated as the square root of Simpson's diversity index over productive rearrangements. Imported from immuneACCESS, the table was reduced by TCRdb to in-frame sequences with V and J called. These copies leave out some clones; in studies compared against another copy, an unresolved V gene accounts for under half, and the cause of the remainder is not known. V and J calls and clone size are given by that table; D and trimming were obtained from the DNA. The sample table shows some 300,000 clones, and approximately 80% are seen once. The ten most abundant clones make up less than 4.5% of the sample.

Collaborating institutions collected whole blood in K2EDTA tubes following their own protocols. For TCRbeta analysis, collaborators shipped samples as frozen whole blood, isolated PBMCs, or DNA extracted from either of those sample types. Remarks on this clone: Its antigen is currently not known. No qualities accompany the bases; no much larger clone lies one base away.

Between the V and J ends, shortened by 1 base and 9 bases respectively, the junction contains 16 bases. CDR1 and CDR2, looked up from the germline V gene, are SGHRS and YFSETQ. From the cysteine up to the phenylalanine, the CDR3 has a length of 14 residues. The kept DNA is CDR3 alone, 42 bases in frame from the first base. This TCR was sampled from a woman in her forties or fifties with active or convalescent COVID-19. Sequencing input: peripheral blood. The rearrangement joined TRBV5-1 to TRBJ1-1; TRBD1 might be the D gene, on 5 matching bases. In nucleotide form, the sequence is TGCGCCAGCAGCTTGTTTTCAGGCGGGGGTAAAGCTTTCTTT. Its protein product is CASSLFSGGGKAFF. Outside the CDR3, residues come from the reference TRBV5-1 and TRBJ1-1 proteins, so the full variable domain is: KAGVTQTPRYLIKTRGQQVTLSCSPISGHRSVSWYQQTPGQGLQFLFEYFSETQRNKGNFPGRFSGRQFSNSRSEMNVSTLELGDSALYLCASSLFSGGGKAFFGQGTRLTVV.